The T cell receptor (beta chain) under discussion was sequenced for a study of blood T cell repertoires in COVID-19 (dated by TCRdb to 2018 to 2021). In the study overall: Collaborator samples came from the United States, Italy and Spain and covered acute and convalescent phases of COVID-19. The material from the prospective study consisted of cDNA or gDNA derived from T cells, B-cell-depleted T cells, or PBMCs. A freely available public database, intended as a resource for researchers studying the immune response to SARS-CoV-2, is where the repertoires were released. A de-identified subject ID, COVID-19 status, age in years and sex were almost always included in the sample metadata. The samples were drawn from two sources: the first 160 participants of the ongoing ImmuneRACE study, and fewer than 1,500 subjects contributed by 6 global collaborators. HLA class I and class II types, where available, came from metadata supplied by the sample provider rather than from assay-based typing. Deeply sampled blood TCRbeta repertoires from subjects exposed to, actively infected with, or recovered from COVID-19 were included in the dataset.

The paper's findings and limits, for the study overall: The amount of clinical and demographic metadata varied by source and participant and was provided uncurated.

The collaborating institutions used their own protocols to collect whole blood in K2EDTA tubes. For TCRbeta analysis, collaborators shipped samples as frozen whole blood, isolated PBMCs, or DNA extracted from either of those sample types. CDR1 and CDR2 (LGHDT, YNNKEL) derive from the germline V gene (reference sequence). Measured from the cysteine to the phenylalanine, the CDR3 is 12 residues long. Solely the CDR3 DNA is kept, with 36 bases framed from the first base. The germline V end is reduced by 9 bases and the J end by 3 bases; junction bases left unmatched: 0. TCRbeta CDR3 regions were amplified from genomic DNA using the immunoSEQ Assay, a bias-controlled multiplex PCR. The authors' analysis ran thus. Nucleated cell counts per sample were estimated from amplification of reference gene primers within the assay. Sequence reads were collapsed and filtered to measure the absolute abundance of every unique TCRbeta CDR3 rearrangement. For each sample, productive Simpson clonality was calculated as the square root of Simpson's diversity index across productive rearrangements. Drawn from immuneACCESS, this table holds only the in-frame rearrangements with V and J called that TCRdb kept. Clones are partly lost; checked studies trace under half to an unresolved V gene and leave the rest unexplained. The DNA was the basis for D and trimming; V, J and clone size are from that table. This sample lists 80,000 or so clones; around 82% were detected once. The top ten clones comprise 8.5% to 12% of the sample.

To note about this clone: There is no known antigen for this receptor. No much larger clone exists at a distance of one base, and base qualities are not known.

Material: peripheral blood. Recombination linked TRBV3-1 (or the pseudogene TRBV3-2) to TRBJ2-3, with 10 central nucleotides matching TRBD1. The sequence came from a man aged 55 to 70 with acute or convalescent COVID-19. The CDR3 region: CARGQGTDTQYF. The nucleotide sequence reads TGTGCCAGGGGACAGGGGACAGATACGCAGTATTTT.